Sequencing of this T cell receptor (beta chain) was carried out in a study of control samples from healthy donors and cancer patients (TCRdb year 2020). Trimming removed 4 bases from V and 6 bases from J, leaving 4 bases between the germline ends. The CDR3, cysteine through phenylalanine, is 10 amino acids long. Of all the DNA, just the CDR3 is kept, 30 bases in frame from base 1. The germline V gene encodes CDR1 DFQATT and CDR2 SNEGSKA (reference sequence). The library was built by means of the immunoSEQ multiplex PCR assay. This is the immuneACCESS table as TCRdb keeps it, with only in-frame sequences that have V and J called. A part of the clones is gone; compared with another copy, unresolved V genes explain less than half, and the rest is unexplained. The sample table holds around 120,000 clones, of which 70% to 90% were seen once. Of the sample, just under 3% falls within the top ten clones.

As to this clone: The antigen it binds to is not known. Base qualities are not at hand, and no much larger clone is one base apart.

This sequence originates from a man between 60 and 70 years old in good health. The material sequenced was blood. This receptor chain uses TRBV20-1 and TRBJ1-5; confidence is insufficient to name the D gene. The CDR3 has the sequence CSAIGQPQHF. The base sequence is TGCAGTGCTATTGGTCAGCCCCAGCATTTT.